This T cell receptor beta chain was identified during a study of blood T cell repertoires in COVID-19. Germline-derived CDR1 and CDR2 are PRHDT and FYEKMQ (reference sequence). V lost 1 base and J lost 6, with 6 bases in between. This CDR3 is built from 12 residues. TCRdb's copy holds only in-frame clones and misses some; the assay was immunoSEQ multiplex PCR. The repertoire holds 300,000 to 350,000 clones, roughly 87% seen once, with about 2% in the top ten. The TCR was taken from a man in his late teens or twenties with active or convalescent COVID-19. V is TRBV13 and J is TRBJ1-2; weak D call: TRBD1 (6 bases). Sequencing used peripheral blood. Here the CDR3 DNA reads TGTGCCAGCAGCTTAGCAGGGGATGGCTACACCTTC. Encoded protein: CASSLAGDGYTF.